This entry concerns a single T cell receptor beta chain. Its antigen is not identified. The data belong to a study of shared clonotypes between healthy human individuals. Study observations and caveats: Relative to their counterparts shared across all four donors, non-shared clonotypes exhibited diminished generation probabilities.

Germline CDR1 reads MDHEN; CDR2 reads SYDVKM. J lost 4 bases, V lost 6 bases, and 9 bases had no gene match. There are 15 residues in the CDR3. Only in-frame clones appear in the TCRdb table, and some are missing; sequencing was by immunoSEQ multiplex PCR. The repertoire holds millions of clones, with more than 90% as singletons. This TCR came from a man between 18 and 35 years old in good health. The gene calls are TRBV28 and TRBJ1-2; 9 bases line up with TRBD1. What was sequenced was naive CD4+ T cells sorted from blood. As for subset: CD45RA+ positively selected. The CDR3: CASSLPGTGLYGYTF. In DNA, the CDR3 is TGTGCCAGCAGCCTCCCGGGGACAGGGCTCTATGGCTACACCTTC.